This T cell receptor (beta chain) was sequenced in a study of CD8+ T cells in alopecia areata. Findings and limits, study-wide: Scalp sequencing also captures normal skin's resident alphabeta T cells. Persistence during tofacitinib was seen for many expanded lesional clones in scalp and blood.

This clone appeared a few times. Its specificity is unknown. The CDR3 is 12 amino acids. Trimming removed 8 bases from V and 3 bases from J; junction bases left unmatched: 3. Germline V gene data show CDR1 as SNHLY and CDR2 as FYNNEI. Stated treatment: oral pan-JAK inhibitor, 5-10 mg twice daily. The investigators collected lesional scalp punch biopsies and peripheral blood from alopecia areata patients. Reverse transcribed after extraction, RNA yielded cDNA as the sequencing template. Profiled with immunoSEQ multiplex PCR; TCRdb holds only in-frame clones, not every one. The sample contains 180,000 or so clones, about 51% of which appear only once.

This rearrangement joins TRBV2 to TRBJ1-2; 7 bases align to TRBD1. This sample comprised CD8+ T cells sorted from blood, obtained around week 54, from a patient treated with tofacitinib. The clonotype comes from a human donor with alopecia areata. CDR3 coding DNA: TGTGCCAGCCCTGGACAGGACTATGGCTACACCTTC. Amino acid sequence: CASPGQDYGYTF.